Listed below are T cell receptor beta chains from one sample, sequenced in a study of cytomegalovirus exposure and HLA in healthy donors. Clones were sequenced by immunoSEQ multiplex PCR, and TCRdb holds only the in-frame ones, with some missing. Counted here are 200,000 or so clones, around nine tenths occurring once; the ten biggest clones make up about 0.95%. The sequenced sample was PBMCs. The source is a woman younger than 30 in good health and CMV-seronegative. Both conserved end residues are part of each CDR3. The D gene is left open where the match is weak. Clone size is stated in some rows and not others, as once, few, many or a class when expanded.

j_call v_call d_call clone_size cdr3_nt cdr3_aa
TRBJ1-4 TRBV6-6 TRBD1 - TGTGCCAGCAGTTTGGGACAGACGCTGGAAAAACTGTTTTTT CASSLGQTLEKLFF
TRBJ2-1 TRBV6-1 - - TGTGCCAGCAGTGAAGGTTCCCAGGGGGGTGAGCAGTTCTTC CASSEGSQGGEQFF
TRBJ2-1 TRBV4-1 - - TGCGCCAGCAGCCAAGATCGTAAGATGGCGGAAAGCTCCTACAATGAGCAGTTCTTC CASSQDRKMAESSYNEQFF
TRBJ2-6 TRBV7-2 TRBD2 - TGTGCCAGCAGCTCCCCGACTAGCGGGAGGGCCTCTGGGGCCAACGTCCTGACTTTC CASSSPTSGRASGANVLTF
TRBJ1-1 TRBV30 - once TGTGCCTGGAGTTCCGTGAGTGAAGCTTTCTTT CAWSSVSEAFF
TRBJ1-4 TRBV19 - - TGTGCCAGTAGTATAGGCACAGGGCGTAATGAAAAACTGTTTTTT CASSIGTGRNEKLFF
TRBJ2-7 TRBV7-9 - once TGTGCCAGCAGCTTAGGGGGACTGGTCGAGCAGTACTTC CASSLGGLVEQYF
TRBJ2-1 TRBV27 - - TGTGCCAGCAGTTTCTTTGCGCCCCAGGCCTATGAGCAGTTCTTC CASSFFAPQAYEQFF
TRBJ2-7 TRBV10-3 TRBD2 - TGTGCCATCAGGCCCCGGGGGGACTCTACCTACGAGCAGTACTTC CAIRPRGDSTYEQYF
TRBJ2-1 TRBV27 - - TGTGCCAGCAGTGACACGGGGACTCGCCCCAATGAGCAGTTCTTC CASSDTGTRPNEQFF